The 9 T cell receptor beta chains given below trace back to one sample, sequenced in a study of cytomegalovirus exposure and HLA in healthy donors. Vbeta (60) and Jbeta (13) primers were used in the PCR. Data came from immunoSEQ multiplex PCR; TCRdb stores just in-frame clones and leaves some out. The data contain about 70,000 clones, 55% to 65% of them singletons. Sequencing input: PBMCs. These receptor sequences come from a man aged 25 to 40 in good health and CMV-seronegative.

This rearrangement joins TRBV7-9 to TRBJ2-7, with TRBD1 as a possible D gene (6 bases). CDR1 is SEHNR and CDR2 is FQNEAQ in the germline V gene (reference sequence). V was clipped by 9 bases and J by 4 bases, with 19 bases between them. The CDR3 contains 14 residues. CDR3 amino acids: CASTASPRGYEQYF. The CDR3 DNA follows: TGTGCCAGTACCGCATCCCCCAGGGGTTACGAGCAGTACTTC.

The chain couples TRBV11-1 to TRBJ2-5; maybe TRBD1 (6 bases). The V gene's germline CDR1 is SGHAT and CDR2 FQDESV (reference sequence). There are 14 residues in the CDR3. Trimming left V 2 bases short and J 3 bases short, with 10 bases between. The CDR3 region is CASSLMAGEETQYF. In nucleotides, the CDR3 is TGTGCCAGCAGCTTAATGGCAGGGGAAGAGACCCAGTACTTC. The full variable domain, its missing parts supplied by reference TRBV11-1 and TRBJ2-5, is EAEVAQSPRYKITEKSQAVAFWCDPISGHATLYWYRQILGQGPELLVQFQDESVVDDSQLPKDRFSAERLKGVDSTLKIQPAELGDSAMYLCASSLMAGEETQYFGPGTRLLVL.

The chain recombines TRBV15 with TRBJ1-1; 7 positions match TRBD1. Trimming at V came to 3 bases and at J to 4 bases, leaving 11 bases not matched to a gene. The CDR3 spans 16 residues. In germline, CDR1 is LNHNV, CDR2 YYDKDF (reference sequence). The CDR3 DNA reads as TGTGCCACCAGCAGCGGGACAGAGGACGGGAGCACTGAAGCTTTCTTT. The encoded protein is CATSSGTEDGSTEAFF.

The genes are TRBV30 and TRBJ2-5; D remains ambiguous. Germline V gene lookup returns CDR1 GTSNPN and CDR2 SVGIG (reference sequence). Trimming cost V 2 bases and J 1 base, with 11 bases left between them. The CDR3 sequence is 14 residues long. The DNA of the CDR3 is TGTGCCTGGAGTTCGGGTTTGGGCCAAGAGACCCAGTACTTC. It specifies CAWSSGLGQETQYF. Full variable domain (remainder filled in from reference TRBV30 and TRBJ2-5): SQTIHQWPATLVQPVGSPLSLECTVEGTSNPNLYWYRQAAGRGLQLLFYSVGIGQISSEVPQNLSASRPQDRQFILSSKKLLLSDSGFYLCAWSSGLGQETQYFGPGTRLLVL.

This clone was observed a few times. The rearrangement links TRBV6-5 to TRBJ1-2, with 7 bases fitting TRBD1. V shed 2 bases and J 6 bases; nucleotides not matched to a gene: 6. This CDR3 contains 14 residues. The germline V gene has CDR1 MNHEY and CDR2 SVGAGI. Here the CDR3 DNA reads TGTGCCAGCAGTTACCAAGGGGGCGCGGATGGCTACACCTTC. Translating it yields CASSYQGGADGYTF.

This clone showed up just a few times. The sample contains more than one DNA sequence encoding this CDR3. The chain combines TRBV2 with TRBJ2-7, with 10 bases aligning to TRBD1. This CDR3 comprises 15 residues. Germline lookup yields CDR1 SNHLY and CDR2 FYNNEI. The V and J ends lost 3 bases and 3 bases, in that order; junction bases with no gene match: 5. The CDR3 nucleotides read TGTGCCAGCAGTGAGGGGGGACAGGGGTACTACGAGCAGTACTTC. Translated: CASSEGGQGYYEQYF.

The V call is TRBV18, the J call TRBJ1-5; TRBD1 aligns across 9 bases. Germline trimming cut 2 bases from V and 7 bases from J; bases unmatched to any gene: 3. CDR1 KGHSH and CDR2 LQKENI come from the germline V gene. The length of the CDR3 is 14 residues. CDR3 protein: CASSPSTGGQPQHF. In DNA, the CDR3 is TGTGCCAGCTCACCATCTACAGGGGGCCAGCCCCAGCATTTT.

This clone was found a few times. This chain links TRBV5-4 with TRBJ1-3; D gene ambiguous. Deletions cut 2 bases from V and 0 bases from J, with 9 bases between. The CDR3 covers 15 residues. The germline CDR1 and CDR2 sequences are SGHNT and YYREEE (reference sequence). CDR3 sequence (DNA): TGTGCCAGCAGCTTTGGTTCAGGCTCTGGAAACACCATATATTTT. Translation: CASSFGSGSGNTIYF.

In this sample, this clone turned up a few times. This chain uses TRBV10-2 with TRBJ1-2; 7 bases fit TRBD1. The CDR3 length is 15 residues. J was trimmed by 4 bases and V by 3 bases; bases with no gene match: 8. The germline V gene encodes CDR1 WSHSY and CDR2 SAAADI. The CDR3 coding sequence is TGCGCCAGCAGTGAAAGGGCAGGGGGAGGCTATGGCTACACCTTC. Amino acids: CASSERAGGGYGYTF.